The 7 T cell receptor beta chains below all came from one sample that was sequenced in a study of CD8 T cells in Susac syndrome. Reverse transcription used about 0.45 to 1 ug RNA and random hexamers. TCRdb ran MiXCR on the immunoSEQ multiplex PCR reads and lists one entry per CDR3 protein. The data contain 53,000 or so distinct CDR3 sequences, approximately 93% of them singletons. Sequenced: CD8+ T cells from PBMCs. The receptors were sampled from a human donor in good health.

CDR3 sequence (DNA): TGTGCCAGCAGTCCTAGCGGGTACACCGGGGAGCTGTTTTTT. Encoded protein: CASSPSGYTGELFF. The J gene is TRBJ2-2, the V gene TRBV12-3 or TRBV12-4, with 8 bases lining up with TRBD2. There are 14 residues in the CDR3. J gave up 3 bases and V 5 bases, and 2 bases lay outside the gene matches.

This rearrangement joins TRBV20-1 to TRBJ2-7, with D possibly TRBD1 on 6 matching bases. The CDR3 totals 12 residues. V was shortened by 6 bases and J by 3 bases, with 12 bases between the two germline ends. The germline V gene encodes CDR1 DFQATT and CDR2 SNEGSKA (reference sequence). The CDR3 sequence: CSAYQGGYEQYF. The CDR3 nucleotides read TGCAGTGCATATCAAGGGGGCTACGAGCAGTACTTC.

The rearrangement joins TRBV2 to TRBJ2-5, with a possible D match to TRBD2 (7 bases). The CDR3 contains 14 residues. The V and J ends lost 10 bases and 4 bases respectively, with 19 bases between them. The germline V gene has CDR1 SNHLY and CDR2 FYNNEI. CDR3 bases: TGTGCCATCGACGGAGGGGGGGATCGAGAGACCCAGTACTTC. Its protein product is CAIDGGGDRETQYF.

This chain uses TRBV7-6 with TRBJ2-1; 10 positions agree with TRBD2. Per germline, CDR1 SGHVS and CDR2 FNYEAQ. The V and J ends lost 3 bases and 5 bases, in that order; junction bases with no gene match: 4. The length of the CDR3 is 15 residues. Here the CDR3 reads CASSFASGRNNEQFF. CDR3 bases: TGTGCCAGCAGCTTCGCTAGCGGGAGAAACAATGAGCAGTTCTTC.

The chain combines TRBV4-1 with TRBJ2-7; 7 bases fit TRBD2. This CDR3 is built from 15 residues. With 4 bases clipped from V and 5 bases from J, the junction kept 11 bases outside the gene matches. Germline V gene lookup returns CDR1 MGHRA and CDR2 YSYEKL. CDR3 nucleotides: TGCGCCAGCAGCCTTCTGGCCAGCGGGACCGACGAGCAGTACTTC. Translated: CASSLLASGTDEQYF.

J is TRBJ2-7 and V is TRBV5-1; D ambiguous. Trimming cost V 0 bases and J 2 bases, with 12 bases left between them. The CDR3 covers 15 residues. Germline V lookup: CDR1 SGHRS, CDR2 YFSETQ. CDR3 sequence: CASSLEAGSTYEQYF. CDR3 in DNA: TGCGCCAGCAGCTTGGAGGCAGGATCTACCTACGAGCAGTACTTC.

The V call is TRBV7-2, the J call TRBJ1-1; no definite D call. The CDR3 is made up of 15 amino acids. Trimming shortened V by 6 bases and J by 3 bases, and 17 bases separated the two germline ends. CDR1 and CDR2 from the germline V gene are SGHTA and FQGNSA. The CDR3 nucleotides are TGTGCCAGCAGTACCAGCGCCCTCGTGGACACTGAAGCTTTCTTT. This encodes CASSTSALVDTEAFF.